The present T cell receptor beta chain was sequenced within a study of T cells after yellow fever vaccination. Study-wide findings and caveats: Peaking on day 5 versus 15, the secondary response was faster but weaker. From the bulk population, abundant clonotypes could contaminate and appear within FACS-sorted repertoires.

The germline V and J ends were trimmed by 2 bases and 5 bases, with 15 bases remaining between them. In germline, CDR1 is MNHEY, CDR2 SVGAGI. The CDR3 is 16 amino acids. A universal primer site and UMIs were added as TCR cDNA was made by 5'RACE template switching. Each CDR3 protein is one row after TCRdb ran MiXCR on the 5' RACE reads. The repertoire holds about 330,000 distinct CDR3 sequences, with around 6.8% as singletons. A word on this clonotype: Its antigen is unknown.

Sample: PBMCs, taken about 49 days after the first yellow fever vaccination. V gene TRBV6-5 combines with J gene TRBJ2-2, with D perhaps TRBD1 (6 bases). The origin of this receptor is a young man who received the YFV17D yellow fever vaccine. The CDR3 region is CASSYNQGSKTGELFF. CDR3 nucleotides: TGTGCCAGCAGTTACAATCAGGGGTCAAAAACCGGGGAGCTGTTTTTT.